Listed below are T cell receptor beta chains from one sample, sequenced in a study of T cell responses to AZD1222 COVID-19 vaccine. Assay used: immunoSEQ multiplex PCR; TCRdb lists only in-frame clones, some missing. The sample consists of approximately 100,000 clones, around 94% of them appearing once. Sequenced here: peripheral blood, sampled on day 0 of AZD1222 vaccination. These receptors came from an adult in good health. CDR3s include the opening cysteine and the closing phenylalanine or tryptophan. D genes are given only for firm matches. Clone size is given for some rows only: seen once, a few or many times, or a class if the clone is expanded.

j_call d_call v_call clone_size cdr3_aa cdr3_nt
TRBJ1-1 - TRBV19 - CATALGQFEFTEAFF TGTGCCACAGCCCTGGGACAATTTGAATTCACTGAAGCTTTCTTT
TRBJ2-1 - TRBV11-3 - CASSLGLAKLNEQFF TGTGCCAGCAGCTTAGGCCTAGCGAAATTGAATGAGCAGTTCTTC
TRBJ1-2 - TRBV6-5 - CASSSDRLSYGYTF TGTGCCAGCAGCTCGGACAGACTTAGCTATGGCTACACCTTC
TRBJ1-5 - TRBV7-2 few CASSLALGRRDQPQHF TGTGCCAGCAGCTTAGCGCTGGGACGCAGGGATCAGCCCCAGCATTTT
TRBJ2-7 - TRBV20-1 - CSASSTVTYEQYF TGCAGTGCTAGTAGCACTGTTACCTACGAGCAGTACTTC
TRBJ2-7 - TRBV9 - CASSRGELVTEQYF TGTGCCAGCAGTCGCGGGGAATTAGTCACCGAGCAGTACTTC
TRBJ2-1 - TRBV12-3/TRBV12-4 once CASSLNYHEQFF TGTGCCAGCAGTTTAAACTACCATGAGCAGTTCTTC
TRBJ2-2 - TRBV5-6 - CASSLSGQVTGELFF TGTGCCAGCAGCCTTAGTGGACAAGTCACCGGGGAGCTGTTTTTT
TRBJ2-1 TRBD2 TRBV5-1 - CASRPILASNEQFF TGCGCCAGCAGACCTATACTAGCGTCCAATGAGCAGTTCTTC
TRBJ1-1 - TRBV28 - CASSPGGLNTEAFF TGTGCCAGCAGTCCTGGGGGGTTGAACACTGAAGCTTTCTTT
TRBJ2-2 - TRBV15 - CATSRAVGSGTTNTGELFF TGTGCCACCAGCAGAGCGGTTGGAAGTGGGACAACGAACACCGGGGAGCTGTTTTTT
TRBJ1-5 - TRBV27 - CASGLSSNQPQHF TGTGCCAGCGGGTTGTCTAGCAATCAGCCCCAGCATTTT
TRBJ1-1 - TRBV5-8 - CASRSGEGSSESGTEAFF TGTGCCAGCAGAAGCGGGGAGGGAAGCTCAGAGTCTGGAACTGAAGCTTTCTTT
TRBJ1-1 - TRBV6-5 - CASIRRSDTEAFF TGTGCCAGCATCCGGAGGTCGGACACTGAAGCTTTCTTT
TRBJ2-3 TRBD2 TRBV19 - CASSPRTSGGSTDTQYF TGTGCCAGTAGTCCGCGGACTAGCGGAGGCTCGACAGATACGCAGTATTTT
TRBJ2-3 - TRBV5-1 - CASSFRGARLEGTDTQYF TGCGCCAGCAGCTTCCGGGGGGCGAGATTAGAGGGCACAGATACGCAGTATTTT
TRBJ2-3 - TRBV9 once CASSVDGTESTDTQYF TGTGCCAGCAGCGTAGACGGGACGGAAAGCACAGATACGCAGTATTTT
TRBJ1-2 TRBD1 TRBV28 - CASRETGFYGYTF TGTGCCAGCAGAGAGACAGGGTTCTATGGCTACACCTTC
TRBJ1-5 TRBD1 TRBV27 - CASSANQGAQPQHF TGTGCCAGCAGTGCAAACCAGGGGGCGCAGCCCCAGCATTTT
TRBJ1-2 TRBD1 TRBV25-1 - CASSPQGPYGYTF TGTGCCAGCAGTCCACAGGGGCCCTATGGCTACACCTTC
TRBJ2-7 - TRBV2 once CATTKQDSYEQYF TGTGCCACCACGAAACAGGACTCCTACGAGCAGTACTTC
TRBJ1-1 TRBD1 TRBV6-5 - CATGGRMNTEAFF TGTGCCACAGGGGGCCGGATGAACACTGAAGCTTTCTTT
TRBJ2-5 - TRBV14 - CASSQDRRTAQETQYF TGTGCCAGCAGCCAAGATCGCAGGACCGCCCAAGAGACCCAGTACTTC
TRBJ2-2 - TRBV7-6 - CASRSRAGQNTGELFF TGTGCCAGCAGATCCCGGGCAGGGCAGAACACCGGGGAGCTGTTTTTT
TRBJ2-1 TRBD1 TRBV5-5 - CASSLPRGAGGDEQFF TGTGCCAGCAGCTTGCCCCGTGGGGCAGGGGGCGATGAGCAGTTCTTC
TRBJ2-1 - TRBV11-3 - CASSLARTSDNEQFF TGTGCCAGCAGCCTCGCACGAACAAGCGACAATGAGCAGTTCTTC
TRBJ1-2 - TRBV5-6 - CASSLKGVEGYTF TGTGCCAGCAGCTTGAAAGGGGTGGAAGGCTACACCTTC
TRBJ2-1 - TRBV12-3/TRBV12-4 - CASSKFKQFF TGTGCCAGCAGCAAATTTAAGCAGTTCTTC